Below are 11 T cell receptor beta chains sequenced from a single sample in a study of T cell responses to AZD1222 COVID-19 vaccine. Profiled with immunoSEQ multiplex PCR; TCRdb holds only in-frame clones, not every one. This table has approximately 150,000 clones, 85% to 95% appearing once. The specimen comprised peripheral blood, sampled on day 0 of AZD1222 vaccination. These receptors were collected from an adult in good health.

The rearrangement uses TRBV7-2 and TRBJ1-2, with D hard to call. V lost 1 base and J lost 3, with 3 bases in between. Germline loops: CDR1 SGHTA, CDR2 FQGNSA. The CDR3 covers 12 residues. The CDR3 here is CASSLGHYGYTF. CDR3 bases: TGTGCCAGCAGCTTAGGACACTATGGCTACACCTTC.

This clone was observed a single time. This sequence joins TRBV3-1 (or the pseudogene TRBV3-2) and TRBJ1-1; D uncertain. In germline, CDR1 is LGHDT, CDR2 YNNKEL (reference sequence). V dropped 4 bases and J dropped 4 bases, with 16 bases sitting between them. The CDR3 length is 15 residues. CDR3 sequence (DNA): TGTGCCAGCAGCCGATACCAGGATCCCGCCACTGAAGCTTTCTTT. Its protein is CASSRYQDPATEAFF.

With respect to this clone: The sample holds other DNA sequences that translate to the same CDR3. The chain links TRBV9 to TRBJ1-3, with D perhaps matching TRBD1 (6 bases). Per germline, CDR1 SGDLS and CDR2 YYNGEE. The CDR3 totals 14 residues. V was trimmed by 0 bases and J by 2 bases, leaving 6 bases between them. DNA for the CDR3: TGTGCCAGCAGCGTAGCAGGGGCTGGAAACACCATATATTTT. Protein sequence: CASSVAGAGNTIYF.

This chain connects TRBV4-3 to TRBJ1-3; TRBD1 agrees at 7 bases. The junction had 2 bases not matched to a gene; V was cut back by 3 bases and J by 0 bases. The CDR3 spans 15 residues. Germline CDR1 LGHNA, CDR2 YSLEER. The CDR3 region has the DNA TGCGCCAGCAGCCACGGGACAGACTCTGGAAACACCATATATTTT. Translated: CASSHGTDSGNTIYF.

The chain is built from TRBV2 and TRBJ2-7, with 12 nucleotides matching TRBD2. Germline V gene data show CDR1 as SNHLY and CDR2 as FYNNEI. This CDR3 contains 16 residues. V lost 8 bases and J lost 6; bases outside the gene matches: 14. Here the CDR3 reads CASRAGGLAGGAEQYF. In DNA form, the CDR3 reads TGTGCCAGCCGGGCCGGTGGGCTAGCGGGAGGGGCCGAGCAGTACTTC.

This chain uses TRBV10-3 with TRBJ1-2; the D is unclear. The germline V gene has CDR1 ENHRY and CDR2 SYGVKD. The ends were cut back, 5 bases at V and 2 bases at J, with 9 bases in the middle. This CDR3 is built from 13 residues. In DNA, the CDR3 is TGTGCCATCAGTCCCGGGAGCAACTATGGCTACACCTTC. Protein product: CAISPGSNYGYTF.

The chain recombines TRBV4-2 with TRBJ1-1; no reliable D call. The CDR3 is 15 residues long. Trimming pared 0 bases from V and 5 bases from J, leaving 13 bases between. Germline values: CDR1 LGHNA, CDR2 YNFKEQ. For the CDR3, the DNA is TGTGCCAGCAGCCAAGAAAAGGCTGGAGGAACTGAAGCTTTCTTT. Protein product: CASSQEKAGGTEAFF.

For this clone: A read error may produce the germline difference seen at one junction end. CDR3: CAISGSSNEQYF. In nucleotides, the CDR3 is TGTGCCATCAGTGGGTCCTCCAACGAGCAGTACTTC. This chain uses TRBV10-3 with TRBJ2-7; unclear D gene. There are 12 residues in the CDR3. Per germline, CDR1 ENHRY and CDR2 SYGVKD.

The chain employs TRBV7-8 and TRBJ2-2; 7 positions match TRBD1. Germline-derived CDR1 and CDR2 are SGHVS and FQNEAQ. V was pared by 4 bases and J by 4 bases, with 3 bases of the junction left unmatched. The CDR3 is 14 residues long. The CDR3 reads CASSWGQPTGELFF. The CDR3 DNA reads TGTGCCAGCAGCTGGGGACAGCCCACCGGGGAGCTGTTTTTT.

The CDR3 DNA follows: TGTGCCTGGAGGGGACCGGGACAGGGAAGATATGAAGCTTTCTTT. This translates into CAWRGPGQGRYEAFF. J is TRBJ1-1 and V is TRBV30; 9 bases fit TRBD1. Germline V gene lookup returns CDR1 GTSNPN and CDR2 SVGIG (reference sequence). The J segment lost 7 bases and the V segment lost 3 bases, leaving 12 bases of the junction unmatched. This CDR3 has 15 amino acids.

The chain employs TRBV5-4 and TRBJ1-2; no clear D. V dropped 1 base and J dropped 3 bases, with 10 bases sitting between them. Germline CDR1 reads SGHNT; CDR2 reads YYREEE (reference sequence). The CDR3 has 14 amino acids. CDR3 amino acids: CASSLSGSDYGYTF. CDR3 DNA sequence: TGTGCCAGCAGCTTGTCGGGGTCAGACTATGGCTACACCTTC.